This is a list of T cell receptor beta chains from one sample in a study of Tregs in tolerant kidney transplant recipients. Assay used: immunoSEQ multiplex PCR; TCRdb lists only in-frame clones, some missing. This table holds under 95,000 clones, approximately 90% found once. The input for sequencing was Tregs from blood, taken before the transplant. The receptors come from a human donor who received a combined kidney and bone marrow transplant. CDR3s include the opening cysteine and the closing phenylalanine or tryptophan. A D gene is named only where the DNA matches it firmly. Size tells how often a clone was seen (once, few, many) or the class of an expanded clone, and some rows leave it out.

v_gene: TRBV7-3
j_gene: TRBJ2-3
abundance: NA
d_gene: NA
CDR3nt: TGTGCCAGCAGCTTGAGCGGGCAGGAGGGCACAGATACGCAGTATTTT
CDR3aa: CASSLSGQEGTDTQYF

v_gene: TRBV28
j_gene: TRBJ2-3
abundance: NA
d_gene: TRBD2
CDR3nt: TGTGCCAGCAGTTTCTACCTCCAGACTAGCGGGAGCACAGATACGCAGTATTTT
CDR3aa: CASSFYLQTSGSTDTQYF

v_gene: TRBV7-2
j_gene: TRBJ2-5
abundance: NA
d_gene: TRBD2
CDR3nt: TGTGCCAGCAGCCGAGCGGGAGGAGAGACCCAGTACTTC
CDR3aa: CASSRAGGETQYF

v_gene: TRBV19
j_gene: TRBJ2-5
abundance: NA
d_gene: NA
CDR3nt: TGTGCCAGTGGTGTGGTAACGGGAGAGACCCAGTACTTC
CDR3aa: CASGVVTGETQYF

v_gene: TRBV21-1
j_gene: TRBJ2-7
abundance: NA
d_gene: NA
CDR3nt: TGTGCCAGCAGCAAAGGCCGCGGGTGGGCGGGGACGACCTACGAGCAGTACTTC
CDR3aa: CASSKGRGWAGTTYEQYF

v_gene: TRBV6-1
j_gene: TRBJ2-7
abundance: once
d_gene: NA
CDR3nt: TGTGCCAGCACCTCCTCGGGGCATCGAACCTACGAGCAGTACTTC
CDR3aa: CASTSSGHRTYEQYF

v_gene: TRBV28
j_gene: TRBJ1-1
abundance: NA
d_gene: NA
CDR3nt: TGTGCCAGCAGTTTGGAGACGGGTCCTTATGTGGGGTTCTTT
CDR3aa: CASSLETGPYVGFF

v_gene: TRBV4-2
j_gene: TRBJ1-1
abundance: NA
d_gene: NA
CDR3nt: TGTGCCAGCAGCTATACCGGGCCACTCCTCACTGAAGCTTTCTTT
CDR3aa: CASSYTGPLLTEAFF

v_gene: TRBV2
j_gene: TRBJ2-3
abundance: NA
d_gene: NA
CDR3nt: TGTGCCAGCAGACGGGACTTCACAGATACGCAGTATTTT
CDR3aa: CASRRDFTDTQYF

v_gene: TRBV19
j_gene: TRBJ2-2
abundance: NA
d_gene: NA
CDR3nt: TGTGCCAGTAGTATCCGGGGCGGGGAGCTGTTTTTT
CDR3aa: CASSIRGGELFF

v_gene: TRBV7-2
j_gene: TRBJ2-5
abundance: NA
d_gene: NA
CDR3nt: TGTGCCAGCAGCTTAGCGGGAGGGGGGGAGACCCAGTACTTC
CDR3aa: CASSLAGGGETQYF

v_gene: TRBV10-3
j_gene: TRBJ1-1
abundance: NA
d_gene: NA
CDR3nt: TGTGCCATCAGTGTGACAGTCTTCACTGAAGCTTTCTTT
CDR3aa: CAISVTVFTEAFF

v_gene: TRBV29-1
j_gene: TRBJ2-3
abundance: NA
d_gene: TRBD2
CDR3nt: TGCAGCGTTGAGGGACTAGCGGGAGCTTTGCCAGATACGCAGTATTTT
CDR3aa: CSVEGLAGALPDTQYF

v_gene: TRBV27
j_gene: TRBJ2-3
abundance: NA
d_gene: NA
CDR3nt: TGTGCCAGCAGTTTATTCCTCACAGATACGCAGTATTTT
CDR3aa: CASSLFLTDTQYF

v_gene: TRBV14
j_gene: TRBJ2-2
abundance: NA
d_gene: NA
CDR3nt: TGTGCCAGCAGCCAAGGGGCGGGAACCGGGGAGCTGTTTTTT
CDR3aa: CASSQGAGTGELFF

v_gene: TRBV2
j_gene: TRBJ1-5
abundance: NA
d_gene: NA
CDR3nt: TGTGCCAGCGGTCTTAGGGGGAGCGATCAGCCCCAGCATTTT
CDR3aa: CASGLRGSDQPQHF

v_gene: TRBV5-1
j_gene: TRBJ2-7
abundance: NA
d_gene: NA
CDR3nt: TGCGCCAGCAGCTCTCCTGGGTCCTACGAGCAGTACTTC
CDR3aa: CASSSPGSYEQYF

v_gene: TRBV7-2
j_gene: TRBJ2-5
abundance: NA
d_gene: TRBD1
CDR3nt: TGTGCCAGCAGCCTGGGACAGAAAGGGACCCAGTACTTC
CDR3aa: CASSLGQKGTQYF

v_gene: TRBV7-8
j_gene: TRBJ1-2
abundance: once
d_gene: NA
CDR3nt: TGTGCCAGCAGCTTAATACAGAGTAACTATGGCTACACCTTC
CDR3aa: CASSLIQSNYGYTF

v_gene: TRBV30
j_gene: TRBJ2-1
abundance: NA
d_gene: NA
CDR3nt: TGTGCCTGGAGTGTACGGTACGAGCAGTTCTTC
CDR3aa: CAWSVRYEQFF

v_gene: TRBV7-3
j_gene: TRBJ1-5
abundance: NA
d_gene: TRBD1
CDR3nt: TGTGCCAGCCCCAGGGATGGGGGATCCGACAGGGGATTGCGGCCCCAGCATTTT
CDR3aa: CASPRDGGSDRGLRPQHF

v_gene: TRBV5-1
j_gene: TRBJ2-1
abundance: NA
d_gene: TRBD2
CDR3nt: TGCGCCAGCAGCGAATCGACTAGCCAAAGAAACAATGAGCAGTTCTTC
CDR3aa: CASSESTSQRNNEQFF

v_gene: TRBV5-1
j_gene: TRBJ2-1
abundance: NA
d_gene: NA
CDR3nt: TGCGCCAGCAGCTCGACCCCCGGGACGATCGACAATGAGCAGTTCTTC
CDR3aa: CASSSTPGTIDNEQFF

v_gene: TRBV19
j_gene: TRBJ1-1
abundance: once
d_gene: NA
CDR3nt: TGTGCCAGTATCCGGGGTCCCCAGAACACTGAAGCTTTCTTT
CDR3aa: CASIRGPQNTEAFF

v_gene: TRBV14
j_gene: TRBJ2-5
abundance: NA
d_gene: NA
CDR3nt: TGTGCCAGCAGCCAAGTCGTGGGGACCCAGTACTTC
CDR3aa: CASSQVVGTQYF

v_gene: TRBV30
j_gene: TRBJ1-1
abundance: NA
d_gene: NA
CDR3nt: TGTGCCTGGAGTCAAACGGGGGGGACTAACACTGAAGCTTTCTTT
CDR3aa: CAWSQTGGTNTEAFF

v_gene: TRBV6-5
j_gene: TRBJ2-7
abundance: NA
d_gene: NA
CDR3nt: NA
CDR3aa: CASRWASGNPRVEYF